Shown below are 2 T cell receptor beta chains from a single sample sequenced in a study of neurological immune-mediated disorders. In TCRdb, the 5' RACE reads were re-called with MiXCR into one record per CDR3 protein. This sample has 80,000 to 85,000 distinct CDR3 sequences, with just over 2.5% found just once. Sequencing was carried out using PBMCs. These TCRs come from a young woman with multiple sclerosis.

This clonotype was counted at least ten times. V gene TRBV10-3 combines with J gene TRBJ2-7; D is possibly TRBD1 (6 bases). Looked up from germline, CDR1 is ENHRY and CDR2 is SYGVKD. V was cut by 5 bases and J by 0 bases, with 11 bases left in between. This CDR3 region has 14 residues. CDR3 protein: CAISSWDNSYEQYF. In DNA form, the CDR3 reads TGTGCCATCAGTAGCTGGGACAACTCCTACGAGCAGTACTTC.

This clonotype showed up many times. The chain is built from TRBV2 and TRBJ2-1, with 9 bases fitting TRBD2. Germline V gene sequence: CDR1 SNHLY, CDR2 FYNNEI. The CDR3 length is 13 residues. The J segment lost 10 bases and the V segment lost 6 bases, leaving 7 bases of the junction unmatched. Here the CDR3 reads CASSYLTSGEQFF. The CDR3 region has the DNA TGTGCCAGCAGCTATTTGACTAGCGGAGAGCAGTTCTTC.